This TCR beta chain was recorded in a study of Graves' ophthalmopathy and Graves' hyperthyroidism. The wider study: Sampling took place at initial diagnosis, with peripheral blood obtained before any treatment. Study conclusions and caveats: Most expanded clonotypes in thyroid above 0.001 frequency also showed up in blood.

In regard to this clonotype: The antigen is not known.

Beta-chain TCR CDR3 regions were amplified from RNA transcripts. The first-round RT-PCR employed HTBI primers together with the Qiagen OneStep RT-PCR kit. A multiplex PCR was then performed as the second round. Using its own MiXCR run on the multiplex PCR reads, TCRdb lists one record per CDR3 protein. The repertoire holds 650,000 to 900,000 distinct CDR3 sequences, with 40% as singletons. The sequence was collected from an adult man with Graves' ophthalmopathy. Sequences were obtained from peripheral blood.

The CDR3 is CASSLEIVGTEAFF. The CDR3 bases are TGTGCCAGCAGTTTGGAGATAGTGGGCACTGAAGCTTTCTTT. The chain links TRBV12-3 or TRBV12-4 to TRBJ1-1, with D uncertain. The CDR3 has 14 amino acids. With 3 bases removed from V and 4 bases from J, the gap between germline ends came to 12 bases.